One and the same sample provided the 19 T cell receptor beta chains below, sequenced in a study of identical twins. TCRdb re-analysed the 5' RACE reads in MiXCR, keeping a single row per CDR3 protein. The table shows hundreds of thousands of distinct CDR3 sequences, with under 9% occurring only once. Another study also made use of these data, one on yellow fever vaccine responses in identical twins.

Material: PBMCs. The receptors derive from a woman aged 18-29 years in good health.

There are a few counts of this clonotype. The chain is built from TRBV7-9 and TRBJ2-2; D remains ambiguous. CDR1 SEHNR and CDR2 FQNEAQ come from the germline V gene (reference sequence). The ends were cut back, 1 base at V and 7 bases at J, with 13 bases in the middle. The CDR3 has 15 residues. This CDR3 reads CASSLVRQTDGELFF. CDR3 nucleotide sequence: TGTGCCAGCAGCTTAGTACGGCAGACTGACGGGGAGCTGTTTTTT.

There are a few counts of this clonotype. This chain joins TRBV4-3 and TRBJ1-4, with no clear D. Between the trimmed V and J ends, which lost 0 bases and 4 bases, there was a span of 9 bases. This CDR3 is built from 15 residues. In germline, CDR1 is LGHNA, CDR2 YSLEER. The CDR3 DNA is TGCGCCAGCAGCCAAGACCAACAGCTTAATGAAAAACTGTTTTTT. Its translation is CASSQDQQLNEKLFF.

The sample holds a few counts of this clonotype. The V call is TRBV5-6, the J call TRBJ2-5; the D is unclear. Between the trimmed V and J ends, which lost 2 bases and 6 bases, there was a span of 14 bases. CDR1 is SGHDT and CDR2 is YYEEEE in the germline V gene. There are 14 residues in the CDR3. The DNA for the CDR3 is TGTGCCAGCAGCTTTATTTGGAACGATCAGACCCAGTACTTC. Amino acids: CASSFIWNDQTQYF.

The chain recombines TRBV24-1 with TRBJ2-3; TRBD2 matches 7 bases. Trimming took 0 bases from V and 2 from J; bases not matched to a gene: 4. CDR3 length: 16 amino acids. Per the germline V gene, CDR1 is KGHDR and CDR2 is SFDVKD. This CDR3 is CATSDLREEATDTQYF. In DNA, the CDR3 is TGTGCCACCAGTGATTTGCGGGAGGAGGCCACAGATACGCAGTATTTT.

This sequence joins TRBV18 and TRBJ2-3; no reliable D call. The CDR3 runs to 15 residues. The V and J ends lost 6 bases and 6 bases respectively, with 19 bases between them. CDR1 KGHSH and CDR2 LQKENI come from the germline V gene. CDR3: CASSSAHELGDTQYF. The DNA of the CDR3 is TGTGCCAGCTCGTCGGCTCATGAGCTGGGGGATACGCAGTATTTT.

The chain has TRBV12-3 or TRBV12-4 and TRBJ2-4, with D tentatively TRBD2 (6 bases). This CDR3 contains 14 residues. V lost 6 bases, J lost 3 bases, and 12 bases lay in between. The CDR3 loop reads CASSSQAGKNIQYF. CDR3 DNA sequence: TGTGCCAGCAGCTCTCAAGCGGGCAAAAACATTCAGTACTTC.

This clonotype has just a few counts. This chain joins TRBV28 and TRBJ2-4, with a weak D call TRBD2 (6 bases). Germline V gives CDR1 MDHEN, CDR2 SYDVKM. V dropped 3 bases and J dropped 0 bases, with 9 bases sitting between them. The CDR3 loop spans 15 amino acids. The CDR3 sequence: CASSLEGKAKNIQYF. The CDR3 region has the DNA TGTGCCAGCAGTTTGGAGGGGAAAGCCAAAAACATTCAGTACTTC. Full variable domain (missing parts from reference TRBV28 and TRBJ2-4): DVKVTQSSRYLVKRTGEKVFLECVQDMDHENMFWYRQDPGLGLRLIYFSYDVKMKEKGDIPEGYSVSREKKERFSLILESASTNQTSMYLCASSLEGKAKNIQYFGAGTRLSVL.

This clonotype was picked up a small number of times. V is TRBV7-2 and J is TRBJ2-5, with a weak D call TRBD1 (5 bases). Germline V gene lookup returns CDR1 SGHTA and CDR2 FQGNSA. The CDR3 consists of 13 residues. V was pared by 1 base and J by 7 bases, with 10 bases between. The CDR3 DNA reads TGTGCCAGCAGCTTAGAGGGGCGCGGGACCCAGTACTTC. It specifies CASSLEGRGTQYF.

This clonotype came up a few times. This chain joins TRBV19 and TRBJ2-7, with TRBD1 matching 8 bases. The CDR3 runs to 15 residues. V shed 4 bases, J shed 2 bases, and the junction held 7 bases outside the gene matches. Germline CDR1 LNHDA, CDR2 SQIVND (reference sequence). CDR3 amino acids: CASSTGTGRTYEQYF. CDR3 sequence (DNA): TGTGCCAGTAGTACCGGGACAGGAAGGACCTACGAGCAGTACTTC.

This clonotype was found a few times. The chain combines TRBV11-2 with TRBJ2-2, with 9 bases fitting TRBD2. V lost 2 bases to trimming and J lost 4 bases; unmatched junction nucleotides: 8. The CDR3 loop spans 17 amino acids. Germline values: CDR1 SGHAT, CDR2 FQNNGV. The CDR3 here is CASSLWASGVATGELFF. For the CDR3, the DNA is TGTGCCAGCAGCTTATGGGCTAGCGGGGTTGCCACCGGGGAGCTGTTTTTT.

This chain links TRBV2 with TRBJ1-6; a weak D match, TRBD1 (5 bases). Germline V gene data show CDR1 as SNHLY and CDR2 as FYNNEI. The CDR3 is 13 residues long. The ends were cut back, 6 bases at V and 11 bases at J, with 14 bases in the middle. The chain's CDR3 is CASSSDSSAPLHF. CDR3 DNA: TGTGCCAGCAGCTCAGACAGTTCGGCACCCCTCCACTTT.

This clonotype showed up just once. The chain uses TRBV5-6 and TRBJ1-2, with 7 bases lining up with TRBD1. J was trimmed by 2 bases and V by 5 bases; bases with no gene match: 6. Germline V CDR1 and CDR2: SGHDT, YYEEEE. This CDR3 region has 14 residues. The CDR3 DNA reads as TGTGCCAGCAGGACAAGGGGGCGCAACTATGGCTACACCTTC. Translation: CASRTRGRNYGYTF.

This clonotype was counted only a few times. The chain employs TRBV12-3 or TRBV12-4 and TRBJ2-1; 8 bases match TRBD2. The CDR3 runs 15 residues. V shed 1 base, J shed 5 bases, and the junction held 4 bases outside the gene matches. CDR3 DNA: TGTGCCAGCAGTTTAGGACTAGCGTTCGACAATGAGCAGTTCTTC. As protein: CASSLGLAFDNEQFF.

At least ten counts were recorded for this clonotype. The chain carries TRBV6-5 and TRBJ2-3, with D possibly being TRBD1 or TRBD2 (5 bases each). CDR3 length equals 13 residues. Trimming took 2 bases from V and 9 from J, leaving 12 bases between them. The germline gives CDR1 MNHEY, CDR2 SVGAGI. The CDR3: CASSYQDRDTQYF. The CDR3 DNA is TGTGCCAGCAGTTACCAAGACCGGGACACGCAGTATTTT.

There are a few counts of this clonotype. The chain uses TRBV7-9 and TRBJ2-2; D ambiguous. Looked up from germline, CDR1 is SEHNR and CDR2 is FQNEAQ (reference sequence). This CDR3 spans 14 amino acids. V was trimmed by 4 bases and J by 4 bases, leaving 10 bases between them. The CDR3 sequence is CASSSQPATGELFF. Here the CDR3 DNA reads TGTGCCAGCAGCTCTCAGCCCGCCACCGGGGAGCTGTTTTTT.

This clonotype was seen at least ten times. The V gene is TRBV10-3, the J gene TRBJ2-3; no definite D call. The CDR3 contains 13 residues. Trimming pared 8 bases from V and 5 bases from J, leaving 14 bases between. In germline, CDR1 is ENHRY, CDR2 SYGVKD. In DNA, the CDR3 is TGTGCCATCCGAGACCTGAATGGAGATACGCAGTATTTT. Residues: CAIRDLNGDTQYF.

This sequence joins TRBV20-1 and TRBJ1-2, with 7 bases identical to TRBD1. In germline, CDR1 is DFQATT, CDR2 SNEGSKA (reference sequence). Trimming removed 0 bases from V and 4 bases from J; junction bases left unmatched: 11. This CDR3 spans 16 amino acids. The CDR3 nucleotides are TGCAGTGCTAGAGATGTTAGACAGGGCCAGGGCTATGGCTACACCTTC. This gives the protein CSARDVRQGQGYGYTF.

This clonotype was seen only a few times. The chain uses TRBV7-3 and TRBJ2-7; no definite D call. The CDR3 contains 11 residues. Germline lookup yields CDR1 SGHTA and CDR2 FQGTGA. Trimming took 6 bases from V and 7 from J, leaving 10 bases between them. The CDR3 DNA sequence: TGTGCCAGCAGTATCCCATGTGAGCAGTACTTC. Translation gives CASSIPCEQYF.

The chain couples TRBV6-2 or TRBV6-3 to TRBJ1-1, with D perhaps matching TRBD1 (5 bases). The CDR3 totals 14 residues. The V and J ends lost 8 bases and 0 bases respectively, with 13 bases between them. Germline V CDR1 and CDR2: MNHEY, SVGEGT. The CDR3 loop reads CASGRQTMNTEAFF. CDR3 in DNA: TGTGCCAGCGGACGACAGACCATGAACACTGAAGCTTTCTTT.